This T cell receptor (beta chain) came from a study of CD8 T cells in Susac syndrome. RNA, at about 0.45 to 1 ug, was reverse transcribed with random hexamers. MiXCR, run by TCRdb on the immunoSEQ multiplex PCR reads, gives a single entry per CDR3 protein. The sample lists 150,000 to 180,000 distinct CDR3 sequences, around 96% seen once, with roughly 0.19% in the top ten. CDR1 LGHNA and CDR2 YSLEER come from the germline V gene. CDR3 length equals 17 residues. The V gene end was trimmed by 0 bases and the J gene end by 9 bases; junction bases not matched to a gene: 15. The sequence was obtained from a human donor with multiple sclerosis. The rearrangement joins TRBV4-3 to TRBJ2-7; 9 nucleotides agree with TRBD2. Sequenced sample: CD8+ T cells from PBMCs. The CDR3 region has the DNA TGCGCCAGCAGCCAAGATATCGGTAGCGGGGGTGTGGAAGGGCAGTACTTC. Protein: CASSQDIGSGGVEGQYF.